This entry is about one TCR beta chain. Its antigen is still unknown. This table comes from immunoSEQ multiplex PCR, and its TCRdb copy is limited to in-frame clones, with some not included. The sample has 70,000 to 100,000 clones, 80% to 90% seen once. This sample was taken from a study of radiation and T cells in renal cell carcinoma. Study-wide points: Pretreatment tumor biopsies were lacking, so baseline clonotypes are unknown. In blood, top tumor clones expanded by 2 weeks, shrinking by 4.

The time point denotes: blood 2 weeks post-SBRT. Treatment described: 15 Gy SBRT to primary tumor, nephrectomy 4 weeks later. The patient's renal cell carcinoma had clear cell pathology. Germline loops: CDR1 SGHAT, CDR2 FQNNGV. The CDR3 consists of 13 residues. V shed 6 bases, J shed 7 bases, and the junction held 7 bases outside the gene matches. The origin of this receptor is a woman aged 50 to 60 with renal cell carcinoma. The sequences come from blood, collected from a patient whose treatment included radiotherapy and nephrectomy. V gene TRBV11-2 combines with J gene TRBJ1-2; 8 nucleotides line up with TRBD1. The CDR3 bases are TGTGCCAGCAGGGGACAGGTCGTTTTTGGCTACACCTTC. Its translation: CASRGQVVFGYTF.